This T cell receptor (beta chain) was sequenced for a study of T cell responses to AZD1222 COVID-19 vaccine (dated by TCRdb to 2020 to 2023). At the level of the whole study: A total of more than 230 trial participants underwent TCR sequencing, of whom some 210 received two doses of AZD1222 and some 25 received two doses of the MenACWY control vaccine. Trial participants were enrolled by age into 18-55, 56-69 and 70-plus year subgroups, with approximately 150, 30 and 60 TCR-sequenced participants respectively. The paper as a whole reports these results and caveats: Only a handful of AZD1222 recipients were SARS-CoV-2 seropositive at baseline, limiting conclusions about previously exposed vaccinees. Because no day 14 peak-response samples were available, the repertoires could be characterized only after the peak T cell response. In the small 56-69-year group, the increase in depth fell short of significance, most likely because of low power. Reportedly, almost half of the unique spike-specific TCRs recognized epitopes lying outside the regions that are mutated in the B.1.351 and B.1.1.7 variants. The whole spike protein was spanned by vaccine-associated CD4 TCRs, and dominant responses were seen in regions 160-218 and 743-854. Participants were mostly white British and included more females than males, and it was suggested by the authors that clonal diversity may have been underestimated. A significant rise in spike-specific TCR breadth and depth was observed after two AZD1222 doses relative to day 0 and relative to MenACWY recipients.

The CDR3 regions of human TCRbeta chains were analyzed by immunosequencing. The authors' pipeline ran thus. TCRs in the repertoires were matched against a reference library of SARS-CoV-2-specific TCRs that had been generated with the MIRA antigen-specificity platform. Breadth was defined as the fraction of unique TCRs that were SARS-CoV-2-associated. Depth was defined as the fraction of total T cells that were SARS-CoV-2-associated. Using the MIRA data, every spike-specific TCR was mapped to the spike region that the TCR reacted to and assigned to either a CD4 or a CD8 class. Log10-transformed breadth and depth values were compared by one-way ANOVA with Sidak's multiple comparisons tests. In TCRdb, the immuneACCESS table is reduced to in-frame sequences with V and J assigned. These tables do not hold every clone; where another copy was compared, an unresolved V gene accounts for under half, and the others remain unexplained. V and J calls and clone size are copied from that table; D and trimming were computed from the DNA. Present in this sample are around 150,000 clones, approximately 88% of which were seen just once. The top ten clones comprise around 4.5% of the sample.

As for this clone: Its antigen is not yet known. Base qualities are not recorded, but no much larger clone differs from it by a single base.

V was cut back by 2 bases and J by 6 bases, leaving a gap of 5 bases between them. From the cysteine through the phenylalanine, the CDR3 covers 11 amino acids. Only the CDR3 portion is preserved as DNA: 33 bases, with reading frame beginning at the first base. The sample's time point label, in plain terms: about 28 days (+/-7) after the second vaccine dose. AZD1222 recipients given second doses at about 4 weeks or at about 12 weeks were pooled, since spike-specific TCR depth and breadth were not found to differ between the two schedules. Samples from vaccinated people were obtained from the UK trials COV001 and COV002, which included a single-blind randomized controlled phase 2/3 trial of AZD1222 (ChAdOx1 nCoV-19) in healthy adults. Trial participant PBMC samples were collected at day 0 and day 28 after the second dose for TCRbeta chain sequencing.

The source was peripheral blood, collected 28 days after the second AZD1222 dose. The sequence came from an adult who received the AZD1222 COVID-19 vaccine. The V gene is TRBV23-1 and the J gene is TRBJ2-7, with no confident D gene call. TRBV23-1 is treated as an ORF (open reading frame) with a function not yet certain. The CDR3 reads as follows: CASSQSREQYF. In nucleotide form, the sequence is TGCGCCAGCAGTCAAAGTCGCGAGCAGTACTTC.